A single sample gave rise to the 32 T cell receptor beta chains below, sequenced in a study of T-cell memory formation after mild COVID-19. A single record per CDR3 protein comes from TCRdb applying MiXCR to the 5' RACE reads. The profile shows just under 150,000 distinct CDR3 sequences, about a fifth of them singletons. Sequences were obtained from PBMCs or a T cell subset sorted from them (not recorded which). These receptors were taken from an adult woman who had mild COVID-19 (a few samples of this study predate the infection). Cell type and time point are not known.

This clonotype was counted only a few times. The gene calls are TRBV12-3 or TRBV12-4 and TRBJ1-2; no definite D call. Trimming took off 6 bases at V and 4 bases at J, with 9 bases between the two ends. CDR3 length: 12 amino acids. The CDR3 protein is CASSPGSYGYTF. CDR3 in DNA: TGTGCCAGCAGCCCCGGGAGCTATGGCTACACCTTC.

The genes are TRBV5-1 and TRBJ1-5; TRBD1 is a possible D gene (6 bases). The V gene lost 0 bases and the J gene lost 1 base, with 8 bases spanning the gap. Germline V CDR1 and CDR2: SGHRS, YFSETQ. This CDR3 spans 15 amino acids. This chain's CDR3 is CASSLGQASNQPQHF. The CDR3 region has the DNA TGCGCCAGCAGCTTGGGACAGGCAAGCAATCAGCCCCAGCATTTT.

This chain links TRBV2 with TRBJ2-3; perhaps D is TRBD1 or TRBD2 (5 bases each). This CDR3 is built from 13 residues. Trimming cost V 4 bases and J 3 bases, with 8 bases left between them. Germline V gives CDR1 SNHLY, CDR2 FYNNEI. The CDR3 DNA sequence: TGTGCCAGCAGTGGGGACCGAACAGATACGCAGTATTTT. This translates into CASSGDRTDTQYF.

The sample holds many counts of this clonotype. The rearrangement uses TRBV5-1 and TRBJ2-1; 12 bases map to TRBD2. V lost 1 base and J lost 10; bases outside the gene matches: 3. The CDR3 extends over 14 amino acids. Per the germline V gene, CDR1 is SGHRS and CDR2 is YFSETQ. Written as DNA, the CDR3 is TGCGCCAGCAGCTTGTGGCTAGCGGGAGGGGAGCAGTTCTTC. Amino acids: CASSLWLAGGEQFF. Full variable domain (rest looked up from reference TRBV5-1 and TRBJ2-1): KAGVTQTPRYLIKTRGQQVTLSCSPISGHRSVSWYQQTPGQGLQFLFEYFSETQRNKGNFPGRFSGRQFSNSRSEMNVSTLELGDSALYLCASSLWLAGGEQFFGPGTRLTVL.

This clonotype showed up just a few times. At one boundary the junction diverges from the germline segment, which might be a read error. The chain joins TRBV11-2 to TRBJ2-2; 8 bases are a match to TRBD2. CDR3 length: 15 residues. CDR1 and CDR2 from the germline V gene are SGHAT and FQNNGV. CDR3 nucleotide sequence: TGTGCCAGCAGCACCTTAGCGGGACCCACCGGGGAGCTATTTTTT. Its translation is CASSTLAGPTGELFF.

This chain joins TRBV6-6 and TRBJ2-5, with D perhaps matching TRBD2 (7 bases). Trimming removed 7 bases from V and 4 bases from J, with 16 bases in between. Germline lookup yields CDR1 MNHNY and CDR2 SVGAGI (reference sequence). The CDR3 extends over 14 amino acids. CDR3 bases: TGTGCCAGCACCCAGCTGGGGGGGCGAGAGACCCAGTACTTC. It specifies CASTQLGGRETQYF.

CDR3 coding DNA: TGTGCCAGCAGCTTGGGGTCCGACCGCTACACTGAAGCTTTCTTT. Its protein product is CASSLGSDRYTEAFF. The J gene is TRBJ1-1, the V gene TRBV7-3, with D unresolved. The germline V gene encodes CDR1 SGHTA and CDR2 FQGTGA. The V end was cut by 3 bases, the J end by 3 bases, with 14 bases between. The CDR3 totals 15 residues.

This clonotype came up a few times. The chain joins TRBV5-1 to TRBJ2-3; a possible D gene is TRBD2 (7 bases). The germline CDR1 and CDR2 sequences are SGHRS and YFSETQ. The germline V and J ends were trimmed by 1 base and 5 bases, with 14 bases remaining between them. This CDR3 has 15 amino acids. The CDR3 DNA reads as TGCGCCAGCAGCTTGTCTGGGGGGGGGCAAGATACGCAGTATTTT. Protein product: CASSLSGGGQDTQYF.

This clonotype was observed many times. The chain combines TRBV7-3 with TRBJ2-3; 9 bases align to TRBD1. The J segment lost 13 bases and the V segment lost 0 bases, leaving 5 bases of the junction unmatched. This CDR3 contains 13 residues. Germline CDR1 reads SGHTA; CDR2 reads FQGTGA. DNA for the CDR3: TGTGCCAGCAGCTTAACGGCGGGACAGGGCGAGTATTTT. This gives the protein CASSLTAGQGEYF. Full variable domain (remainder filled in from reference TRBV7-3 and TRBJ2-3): GAGVSQTPSNKVTEKGKYVELRCDPISGHTALYWYRQSLGQGPEFLIYFQGTGAADDSGLPNDRFFAVRPEGSVSTLKIQRTERGDSAVYLCASSLTAGQGEYFGPGTRLTVL.

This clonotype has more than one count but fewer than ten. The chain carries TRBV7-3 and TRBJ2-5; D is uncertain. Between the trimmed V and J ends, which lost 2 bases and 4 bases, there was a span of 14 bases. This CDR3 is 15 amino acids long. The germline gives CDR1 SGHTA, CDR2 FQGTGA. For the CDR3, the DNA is TGTGCCAGCAGCTTATATCACCGAGCCGGAGAGACCCAGTACTTC. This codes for CASSLYHRAGETQYF.

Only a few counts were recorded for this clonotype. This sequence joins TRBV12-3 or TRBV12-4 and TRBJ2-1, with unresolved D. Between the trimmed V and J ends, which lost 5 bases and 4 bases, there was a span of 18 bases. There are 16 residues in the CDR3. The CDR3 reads CASSLMDPRLYNEQFF. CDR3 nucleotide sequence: TGTGCCAGCAGTCTGATGGACCCTAGACTTTACAATGAGCAGTTCTTC.

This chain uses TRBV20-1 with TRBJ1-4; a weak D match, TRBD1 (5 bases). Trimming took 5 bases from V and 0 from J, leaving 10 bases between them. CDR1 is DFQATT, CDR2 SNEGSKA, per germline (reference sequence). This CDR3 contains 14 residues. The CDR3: CSAGDGSTNEKLFF. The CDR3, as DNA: TGCAGTGCTGGGGACGGATCAACTAATGAAAAACTGTTTTTT.

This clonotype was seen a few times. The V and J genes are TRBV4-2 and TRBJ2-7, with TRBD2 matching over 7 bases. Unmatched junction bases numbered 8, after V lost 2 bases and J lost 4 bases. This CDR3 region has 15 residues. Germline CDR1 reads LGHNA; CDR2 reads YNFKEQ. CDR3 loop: CASSQSPREGYEQYF. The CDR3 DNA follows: TGTGCCAGCAGCCAAAGCCCAAGGGAGGGGTACGAGCAGTACTTC.

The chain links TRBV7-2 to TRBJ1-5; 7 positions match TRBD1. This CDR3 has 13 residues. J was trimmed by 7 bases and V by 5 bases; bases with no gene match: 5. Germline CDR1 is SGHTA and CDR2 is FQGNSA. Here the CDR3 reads CASSVRGQQPQHF. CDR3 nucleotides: TGTGCCAGCAGCGTAAGGGGGCAGCAGCCCCAGCATTTT.

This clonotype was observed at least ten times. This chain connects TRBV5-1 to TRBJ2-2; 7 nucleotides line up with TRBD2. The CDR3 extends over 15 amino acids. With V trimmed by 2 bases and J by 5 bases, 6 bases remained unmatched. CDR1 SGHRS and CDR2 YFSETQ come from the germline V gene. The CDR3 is CASSLSGIGTGELFF. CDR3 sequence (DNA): TGCGCCAGCAGCTTAAGCGGGATTGGAACCGGGGAGCTGTTTTTT.

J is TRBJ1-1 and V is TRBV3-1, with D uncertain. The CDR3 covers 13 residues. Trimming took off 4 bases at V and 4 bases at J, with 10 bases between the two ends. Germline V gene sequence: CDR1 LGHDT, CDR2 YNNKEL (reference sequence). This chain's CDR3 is CASSPGWGTEAFF. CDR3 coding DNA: TGTGCCAGCAGCCCGGGGTGGGGCACTGAAGCTTTCTTT.

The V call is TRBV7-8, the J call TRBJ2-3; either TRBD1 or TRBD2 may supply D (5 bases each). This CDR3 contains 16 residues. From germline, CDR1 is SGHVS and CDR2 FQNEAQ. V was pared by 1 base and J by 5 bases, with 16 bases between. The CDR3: CASSLVHRVGEDTQYF. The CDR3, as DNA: TGTGCCAGCAGCTTAGTTCACCGGGTGGGGGAAGATACGCAGTATTTT.

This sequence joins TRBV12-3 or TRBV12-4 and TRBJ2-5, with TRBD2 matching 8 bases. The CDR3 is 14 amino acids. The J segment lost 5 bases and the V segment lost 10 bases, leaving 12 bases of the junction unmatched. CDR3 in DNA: TGTGCCACTAGCTTAGGCGGGAGGCGGGAGACCCAGTACTTC. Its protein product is CATSLGGRRETQYF.

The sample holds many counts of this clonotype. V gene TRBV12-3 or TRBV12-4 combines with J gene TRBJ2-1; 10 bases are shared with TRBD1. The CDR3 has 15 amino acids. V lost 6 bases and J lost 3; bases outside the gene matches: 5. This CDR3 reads CASSSGTGVYNEQFF. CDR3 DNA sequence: TGTGCCAGCAGCTCCGGGACAGGGGTCTACAATGAGCAGTTCTTC.

The CDR3 nucleotides are TGTGCCAGCAGTAGGGGACTGGCTTCAGAAGAGCAGTTCTTC. It is translated as CASSRGLASEEQFF. The chain is built from TRBV6-2 or TRBV6-3 and TRBJ2-1; D is possibly TRBD2 (6 bases). The V gene's germline CDR1 is MNHEY and CDR2 SVGEGT. The V end lost 5 bases, the J end lost 10 bases, and 18 bases lay between the germline ends. CDR3 length: 14 residues.

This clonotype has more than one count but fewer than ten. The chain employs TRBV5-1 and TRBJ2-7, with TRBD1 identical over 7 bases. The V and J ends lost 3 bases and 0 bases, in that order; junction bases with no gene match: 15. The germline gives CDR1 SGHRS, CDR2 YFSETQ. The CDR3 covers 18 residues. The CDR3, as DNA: TGCGCCAGCAGCTATTTCCGGGGAAACCGGGACAGCTCCTACGAGCAGTACTTC. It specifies CASSYFRGNRDSSYEQYF.

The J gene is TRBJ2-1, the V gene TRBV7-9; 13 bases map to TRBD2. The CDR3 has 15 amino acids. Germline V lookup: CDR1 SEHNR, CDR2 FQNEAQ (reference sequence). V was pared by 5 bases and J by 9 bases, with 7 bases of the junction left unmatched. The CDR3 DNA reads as TGTGCCAGCAGCCACACTAGCGGGAGGGCCGCTGAGCAGTTCTTC. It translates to CASSHTSGRAAEQFF.

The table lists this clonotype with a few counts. Here the CDR3 reads CASSLATGVGQPQHF. Here the CDR3 DNA reads TGTGCCAGCAGCTTAGCGACCGGGGTGGGTCAGCCCCAGCATTTT. The V gene is TRBV7-9, the J gene TRBJ1-5; D gene ambiguous. Looked up from germline, CDR1 is SEHNR and CDR2 is FQNEAQ (reference sequence). V gave up 0 bases and J gave up 6 bases, with 12 bases separating them. The CDR3 sequence is 15 residues long.

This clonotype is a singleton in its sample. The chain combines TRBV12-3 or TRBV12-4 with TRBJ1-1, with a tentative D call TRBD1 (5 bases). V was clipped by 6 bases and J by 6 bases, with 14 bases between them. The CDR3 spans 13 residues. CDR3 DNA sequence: TGTGCCAGCAGGTCAAGCCAGGGTTCTGAAGCTTTCTTT. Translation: CASRSSQGSEAFF.

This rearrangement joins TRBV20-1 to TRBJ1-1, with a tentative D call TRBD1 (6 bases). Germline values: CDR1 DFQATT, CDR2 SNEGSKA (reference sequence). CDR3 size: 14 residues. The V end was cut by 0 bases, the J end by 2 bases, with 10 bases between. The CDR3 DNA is TGCAGTGCTAGAGAGGGGGCAGGAAACACTGAAGCTTTCTTT. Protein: CSAREGAGNTEAFF.

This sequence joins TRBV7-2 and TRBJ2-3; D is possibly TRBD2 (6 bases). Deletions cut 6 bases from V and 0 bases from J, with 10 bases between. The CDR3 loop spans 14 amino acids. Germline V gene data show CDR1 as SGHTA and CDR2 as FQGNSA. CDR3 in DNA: TGTGCCAGCAGGAGGAGGGTTAGCACAGATACGCAGTATTTT. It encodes CASRRRVSTDTQYF.

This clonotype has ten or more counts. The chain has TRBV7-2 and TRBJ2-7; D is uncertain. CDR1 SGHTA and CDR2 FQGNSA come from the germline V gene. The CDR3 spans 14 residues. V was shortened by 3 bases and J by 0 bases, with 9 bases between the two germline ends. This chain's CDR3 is CASSFAVDSYEQYF. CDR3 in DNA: TGTGCCAGCAGCTTTGCGGTAGACTCCTACGAGCAGTACTTC.

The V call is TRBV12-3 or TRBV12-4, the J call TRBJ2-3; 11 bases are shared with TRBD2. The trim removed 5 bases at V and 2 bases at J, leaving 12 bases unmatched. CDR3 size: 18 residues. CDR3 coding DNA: TGTGCCAGCAGTCCGATTTATAGCGGGAGGGGGCACACAGATACGCAGTATTTT. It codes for CASSPIYSGRGHTDTQYF.

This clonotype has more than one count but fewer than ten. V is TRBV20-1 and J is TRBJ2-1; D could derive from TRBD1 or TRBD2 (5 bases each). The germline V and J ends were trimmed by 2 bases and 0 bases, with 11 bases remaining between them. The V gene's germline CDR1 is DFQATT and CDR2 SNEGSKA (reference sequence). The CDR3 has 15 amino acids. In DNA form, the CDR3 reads TGCAGTGCTAGACGGGACGGCGGCTCCTACAATGAGCAGTTCTTC. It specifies CSARRDGGSYNEQFF.

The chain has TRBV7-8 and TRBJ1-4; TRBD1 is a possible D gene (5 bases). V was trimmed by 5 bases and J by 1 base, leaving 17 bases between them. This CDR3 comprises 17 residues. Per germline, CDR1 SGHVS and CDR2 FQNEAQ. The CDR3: CASSPRGRVITNEKLFF. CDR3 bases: TGTGCCAGCAGCCCCCGGGGCAGGGTCATAACTAATGAAAAACTGTTTTTT.

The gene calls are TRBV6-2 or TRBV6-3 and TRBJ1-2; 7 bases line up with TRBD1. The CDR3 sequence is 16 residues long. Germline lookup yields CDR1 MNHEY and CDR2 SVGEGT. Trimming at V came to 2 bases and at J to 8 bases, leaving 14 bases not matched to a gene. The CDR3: CASSYPGTDNRGGYTF. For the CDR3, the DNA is TGTGCCAGCAGTTACCCCGGGACAGACAATCGAGGAGGCTACACCTTC.

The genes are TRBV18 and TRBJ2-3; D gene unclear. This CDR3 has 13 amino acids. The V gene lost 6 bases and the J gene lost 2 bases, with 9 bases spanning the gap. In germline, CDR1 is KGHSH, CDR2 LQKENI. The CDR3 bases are TGTGCCAGCTCGATAGAGGCCACAGATACGCAGTATTTT. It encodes CASSIEATDTQYF.